These 29 T cell receptor beta chains originate from one sample sequenced in a study of blood T cell repertoires in COVID-19. TCRdb's copy holds only in-frame clones and misses some; the assay was immunoSEQ multiplex PCR. The profile shows around 220,000 clones, around nine tenths of them singletons. The sequenced sample consisted of PBMCs or T cells enriched from blood (not recorded which). The receptors shown here come from a young woman who had recovered from COVID-19.

The chain couples TRBV5-1 to TRBJ2-7; TRBD1 agrees at 9 bases. Germline loops: CDR1 SGHRS, CDR2 YFSETQ. The CDR3 loop spans 15 amino acids. V was clipped by 2 bases and J by 3 bases; unmatched bases: 6. The CDR3 sequence: CASSFTGTGNYEQYF. Here the CDR3 DNA reads TGCGCCAGCAGCTTTACCGGGACAGGGAACTACGAGCAGTACTTC. The full variable domain, its missing parts supplied by reference TRBV5-1 and TRBJ2-7, is KAGVTQTPRYLIKTRGQQVTLSCSPISGHRSVSWYQQTPGQGLQFLFEYFSETQRNKGNFPGRFSGRQFSNSRSEMNVSTLELGDSALYLCASSFTGTGNYEQYFGPGTRLTVT.

This clone was detected once. This chain joins TRBV12-3 or TRBV12-4 and TRBJ2-5, with 9 bases identical to TRBD2. J gave up 5 bases and V 3 bases, and 1 base lay outside the gene matches. The CDR3 loop spans 13 amino acids. DNA for the CDR3: TGTGCCAGCAGTTTTGCGGGGGGGGAGACCCAGTACTTC. Its translation: CASSFAGGETQYF.

The chain employs TRBV4-1 and TRBJ2-1, with TRBD2 matching 8 bases. Germline V gene sequence: CDR1 MGHRA, CDR2 YSYEKL. J lost 5 bases, V lost 6 bases, and 3 bases had no gene match. The CDR3 is made up of 13 amino acids. The CDR3 region has the DNA TGCGCCAGCAGTTGGCGGGAGGACAATGAGCAGTTCTTC. It translates to CASSWREDNEQFF.

The CDR3 here is CASMETSGGMDEQFF. CDR3 DNA sequence: TGTGCCAGCATGGAGACTAGCGGGGGGATGGATGAGCAGTTCTTC. The chain couples TRBV2 to TRBJ2-1; 13 bases match TRBD2. After removal of 7 bases from V and 8 bases from J, the junction contained 8 bases not matched to a gene. The CDR3 is 15 residues long. The germline CDR1 and CDR2 sequences are SNHLY and FYNNEI.

The sample holds one count of this clone. The gene calls are TRBV7-2 and TRBJ2-7; 12 bases agree with TRBD2. V dropped 4 bases and J dropped 2; count of bases not matched to a gene: 0. Germline CDR1 SGHTA, CDR2 FQGNSA. This CDR3 spans 14 amino acids. DNA of the CDR3: TGTGCCAGCAGCTCTAGCGGGGGGGCCTACGAGCAGTACTTC. Protein sequence: CASSSSGGAYEQYF.

The J gene is TRBJ1-1, the V gene TRBV24-1; a possible D gene is TRBD1 (6 bases). Trimming left V 7 bases short and J 3 bases short, with 11 bases between. This CDR3 has 13 amino acids. Per the germline V gene, CDR1 is KGHDR and CDR2 is SFDVKD. The CDR3 DNA follows: TGTGCCACCAGATACGCAGGGGACACTGAAGCTTTCTTT. It encodes CATRYAGDTEAFF.

The rearrangement links TRBV5-1 to TRBJ1-2; D is perhaps TRBD1 (5 bases). V shed 4 bases and J shed 8 bases, with 12 bases lying between them. Germline CDR1 and CDR2: SGHRS and YFSETQ. This CDR3 has 12 residues. CDR3: CASSLGASGYTF. In DNA form, the CDR3 reads TGCGCCAGCAGCCTTGGGGCTTCCGGCTACACCTTC.

The chain joins TRBV19 to TRBJ2-5; TRBD2 matches at 11 bases. V was clipped by 1 base and J by 4 bases; unmatched bases: 8. Germline loops: CDR1 LNHDA, CDR2 SQIVND (reference sequence). The CDR3 runs 17 residues. The CDR3 region has the DNA TGTGCCAGTAGTATAGGCATAGTCGGGACTAGCGGAGAGACCCAGTACTTC. Protein: CASSIGIVGTSGETQYF.

The rearrangement links TRBV14 to TRBJ2-1, with TRBD2 matching over 10 bases. CDR1 SGHDN and CDR2 FVKESK come from the germline V gene. This CDR3 contains 18 residues. V was pared by 5 bases and J by 3 bases, with 13 bases of the junction left unmatched. Here the CDR3 DNA reads TGTGCCAGCAGCAGACAACCTAAAACTAGCGGGGTCTACAATGAGCAGTTCTTC. It is translated as CASSRQPKTSGVYNEQFF.

This clone was observed a single time. This chain connects TRBV27 to TRBJ1-2, with D unclear. The V and J ends lost 2 bases and 4 bases respectively, with 14 bases between them. The CDR3 covers 15 residues. Germline V CDR1 and CDR2: MNHEY, SMNVEV (reference sequence). The CDR3 reads CASSLIFTGSYGYTF. In nucleotides, the CDR3 is TGTGCCAGCAGTTTAATATTTACGGGGAGCTATGGCTACACCTTC.

The chain joins TRBV2 to TRBJ1-4; 10 positions match TRBD1. Germline CDR1 is SNHLY and CDR2 is FYNNEI. The CDR3 totals 15 residues. The trim removed 2 bases at V and 8 bases at J, leaving 5 bases unmatched. CDR3 protein: CASSEFMGQGEKLFF. CDR3 coding DNA: TGTGCCAGCAGTGAATTTATGGGACAGGGGGAAAAACTGTTTTTT. Full variable domain (rest looked up from reference TRBV2 and TRBJ1-4): EPEVTQTPSHQVTQMGQEVILRCVPISNHLYFYWYRQILGQKVEFLVSFYNNEISEKSEIFDDQFSVERPDGSNFTLKIRSTKLEDSAMYFCASSEFMGQGEKLFFGSGTQLSVL.

The V and J genes are TRBV9 and TRBJ2-7; possibly TRBD1 for D (5 bases). Between the trimmed V and J ends, which lost 4 bases and 2 bases, there was a span of 13 bases. CDR3 length: 14 residues. CDR1 and CDR2 (germline): SGDLS, YYNGEE. The CDR3 region has the DNA TGTGCCAGCAGCACACTGGACAATGCCTACGAGCAGTACTTC. This sequence encodes CASSTLDNAYEQYF.

The chain couples TRBV12-3 or TRBV12-4 to TRBJ2-2; weak D call: TRBD1 (6 bases). The CDR3 is made up of 12 amino acids. Trimming stripped 6 bases from V and 8 bases from J, with 10 bases between. DNA for the CDR3: TGTGCCAGCAGGAACAGGGTTGGGGAGCTGTTTTTT. Translating it yields CASRNRVGELFF.

In its sample, this clone was seen once. The chain couples TRBV15 to TRBJ2-1, with a possible D match to TRBD2 (6 bases). The CDR3 is made up of 14 amino acids. Germline CDR1 is LNHNV and CDR2 is YYDKDF (reference sequence). Trimming cost V 1 base and J 7 bases, with 11 bases left between them. The CDR3 nucleotides read TGTGCCACCAGCAGAGGTGGGAGGTGGAATGAGCAGTTCTTC. This encodes CATSRGGRWNEQFF.

This clone was counted ten times or more. The chain combines TRBV7-9 with TRBJ1-1; 12 bases are a match to TRBD1. CDR3 length: 14 residues. V lost 6 bases, J lost 8 bases, and 7 bases stayed unmatched. CDR1 and CDR2 from the germline V gene are SEHNR and FQNEAQ (reference sequence). CDR3 sequence reads: CASRAGTGGGEAFF. The CDR3 nucleotides read TGTGCCAGCAGGGCCGGGACAGGGGGCGGAGAAGCTTTCTTT.

The chain combines TRBV15 with TRBJ2-1, with D perhaps TRBD2 (6 bases). V shed 5 bases and J shed 3 bases, with 11 bases lying between them. Germline V lookup: CDR1 LNHNV, CDR2 YYDKDF (reference sequence). CDR3 length equals 14 residues. The CDR3 reads CATSGGTGYNEQFF. Here the CDR3 DNA reads TGTGCCACCAGCGGAGGGACTGGCTACAATGAGCAGTTCTTC.

This chain uses TRBV5-6 with TRBJ2-5; D unresolved. The CDR3 extends over 14 amino acids. Germline CDR1 and CDR2: SGHDT and YYEEEE. Trimming stripped 0 bases from V and 2 bases from J, with 8 bases between. The CDR3 DNA follows: TGTGCCAGCAGCTTGGGACACCCACAAGAGACCCAGTACTTC. Translated, it gives CASSLGHPQETQYF.

This clone occurred once. The V and J genes are TRBV7-2 and TRBJ2-3; 7 bases align to TRBD2. Germline V gives CDR1 SGHTA, CDR2 FQGNSA. The CDR3 sequence is 17 residues long. V lost 5 bases and J lost 2; bases outside the gene matches: 13. The DNA of the CDR3 is TGTGCCAGCAGCGTTATTTCGCCGCGGGGGAACACAGATACGCAGTATTTT. Its translation: CASSVISPRGNTDTQYF.

The V and J genes are TRBV11-2 and TRBJ1-1; TRBD1 is a possible D gene (6 bases). Germline values: CDR1 SGHAT, CDR2 FQNNGV. The length of the CDR3 is 13 residues. Trimming shortened V by 5 bases and J by 3 bases, and 10 bases separated the two germline ends. The CDR3 bases are TGTGCCAGCAGCCACAGGGTAGACACTGAAGCTTTCTTT. Protein sequence: CASSHRVDTEAFF.

The genes are TRBV18 and TRBJ1-1; 9 bases line up with TRBD1. Per the germline V gene, CDR1 is KGHSH and CDR2 is LQKENI. J was trimmed by 5 bases and V by 3 bases; bases with no gene match: 7. The CDR3 is 15 residues long. The CDR3 DNA follows: TGTGCCAGCTCACCGCGACAGGGGGACGGGACTGAAGCTTTCTTT. As protein: CASSPRQGDGTEAFF.

This clone has a single count. V usage is TRBV15 and J usage is TRBJ1-2; unclear D gene. V was shortened by 4 bases and J by 2 bases, with 5 bases between the two germline ends. The CDR3 contains 12 residues. Germline V gene lookup returns CDR1 LNHNV and CDR2 YYDKDF (reference sequence). CDR3 bases: TGTGCCACCAGCACCTCCAACTATGGCTACACCTTC. Its translation is CATSTSNYGYTF.

The chain is built from TRBV6-1 and TRBJ1-2, with D perhaps matching TRBD1 (6 bases). The germline V and J ends were trimmed by 2 bases and 1 base, with 17 bases remaining between them. This CDR3 comprises 17 residues. CDR1 is MNHNS and CDR2 is SASEGT in the germline V gene. The CDR3: CASSESSPGAVNYGYTF. The CDR3 DNA reads as TGTGCCAGCAGTGAATCCAGTCCAGGGGCCGTTAACTATGGCTACACCTTC.

The J gene is TRBJ1-1, the V gene TRBV6-5; 9 nucleotides line up with TRBD1. The CDR3 is 15 residues long. Germline CDR1 reads MNHEY; CDR2 reads SVGAGI. Germline trimming cut 8 bases from V and 4 bases from J; bases unmatched to any gene: 11. This CDR3 is CASLTGGMMSTEAFF. CDR3 DNA sequence: TGTGCCAGCTTAACAGGGGGCATGATGAGCACTGAAGCTTTCTTT.

The V call is TRBV5-6, the J call TRBJ2-7; D gene uncertain. CDR3 length equals 15 residues. V was trimmed by 0 bases and J by 2 bases, leaving 12 bases between them. Looked up from germline, CDR1 is SGHDT and CDR2 is YYEEEE. The CDR3 nucleotides are TGTGCCAGCAGCTTGGGCGGCCGGGTTACCTACGAGCAGTACTTC. Its translation: CASSLGGRVTYEQYF.

V and J are TRBV3-1 (or the pseudogene TRBV3-2) and TRBJ1-1; a possible D gene is TRBD1 (5 bases). Germline lookup yields CDR1 LGHDT and CDR2 YNNKEL (reference sequence). The V and J ends lost 1 base and 3 bases respectively, with 12 bases between them. The CDR3 totals 15 residues. In DNA, the CDR3 is TGTGCCAGCAGCCAAGTCTCCCGGGGGGACACTGAAGCTTTCTTT. This sequence encodes CASSQVSRGDTEAFF.

The rearrangement joins TRBV28 to TRBJ1-2, with TRBD1 identical over 8 bases. This CDR3 is 16 amino acids long. CDR1 and CDR2 (germline): MDHEN, SYDVKM. The V and J ends lost 1 base and 8 bases, in that order; junction bases with no gene match: 12. The chain's CDR3 is CASSLSLDRVLRGYTF. In DNA form, the CDR3 reads TGTGCCAGCAGTTTATCGTTGGACAGGGTGTTGAGGGGCTACACCTTC.

The V gene is TRBV27, the J gene TRBJ1-1; tentative D call: TRBD1 (6 bases). Germline CDR1 is MNHEY and CDR2 is SMNVEV (reference sequence). V was clipped by 4 bases and J by 11 bases, with 17 bases between them. The CDR3 consists of 13 residues. CDR3 region: CASSSPTGRGAFF. DNA for the CDR3: TGTGCCAGCAGTTCACCCACAGGGCGAGGGGCTTTCTTT.

V usage is TRBV19 and J usage is TRBJ1-2; TRBD1 agrees at 7 bases. CDR3 length equals 14 residues. Germline CDR1 reads LNHDA; CDR2 reads SQIVND (reference sequence). The V and J ends lost 6 bases and 0 bases, in that order; junction bases with no gene match: 4. The CDR3 DNA reads as TGTGCCAGTAGACGGGACAGCACTAACTATGGCTACACCTTC. Protein sequence: CASRRDSTNYGYTF.

This chain links TRBV15 with TRBJ2-7; D is unresolved. The CDR3 length is 13 residues. Germline CDR1 reads LNHNV; CDR2 reads YYDKDF (reference sequence). Trimming took off 1 base at V and 7 bases at J, with 11 bases between the two ends. The DNA of the CDR3 is TGTGCCACCAGCAGAGGCGGTGATAAGGAGCAGTACTTC. Translated: CATSRGGDKEQYF.